A single sample gave rise to the 4 T cell receptor beta chains below, sequenced in a study of follicular helper T cells after annual influenza vaccination. As to time point: 2014-2015 season, pre-vaccination. Here immunoSEQ multiplex PCR was the method, and the copy in TCRdb shows in-frame clones only, minus some. The sample has about 11,000 clones, more than 75% seen once. The input for sequencing was CXCR5- memory CD4+ T cells sorted from blood, taken on the day of influenza vaccination. These receptors were collected from an adult who received the influenza vaccine.

This clone was found once. V and J are TRBV5-5 and TRBJ1-1; D remains ambiguous. CDR1 and CDR2 (germline): SGHKS, YYEKEE (reference sequence). CDR3 length equals 13 residues. The V end was cut by 3 bases, the J end by 1 base, with 7 bases between. CDR3 nucleotide sequence: TGTGCCAGCAGCTCCCAAGGGAACACTGAAGCTTTCTTT. Its protein is CASSSQGNTEAFF.

This chain joins TRBV29-1 and TRBJ1-5; tentatively, D is TRBD1 (5 bases). The V gene lost 7 bases and the J gene lost 3 bases, with 10 bases spanning the gap. CDR3 length equals 12 residues. Looked up from germline, CDR1 is SQVTM and CDR2 is ANQGSEA. CDR3: CSARDHNQPQHF. The CDR3 DNA reads as TGCAGCGCCCGGGACCACAATCAGCCCCAGCATTTT. Filled out from reference TRBV29-1 and TRBJ1-5, the complete variable domain reads SAVISQKPSRDICQRGTSLTIQCQVDSQVTMMFWYRQQPGQSLTLIATANQGSEATYESGFVIDKFPISRPNLTFSTLTVSNMSPEDSSIYLCSARDHNQPQHFGDGTRLSIL.

This clone was found once. Written as DNA, the CDR3 is TGTGCCAGCTCACCAGTGACAGGCTTATCTGGGGCCAACGTCCTGACTTTC. Its translation: CASSPVTGLSGANVLTF. The J gene is TRBJ2-6, the V gene TRBV18; the D gene is possibly TRBD1 (6 bases). Trimming left V 2 bases short and J 1 base short, with 12 bases between. In germline, CDR1 is KGHSH, CDR2 LQKENI. The CDR3 is 17 amino acids. The full variable domain, with the rest looked up from reference TRBV18 and TRBJ2-6, is NAGVMQNPRHLVRRRGQEARLRCSPMKGHSHVYWYRQLPEEGLKFMVYLQKENIIDESGMPKERFSAEFPKEGPSILRIQQVVRGDSAAYFCASSPVTGLSGANVLTFGAGSRLTVL.

The rearrangement joins TRBV5-1 to TRBJ2-3; 9 bases match TRBD2. CDR1 and CDR2 (germline): SGHRS, YFSETQ. The V gene end was trimmed by 3 bases and the J gene end by 4 bases; junction bases not matched to a gene: 9. This CDR3 is 16 amino acids long. In nucleotides, the CDR3 is TGCGCCAGCAGCTCCTCTAGTAGCGGGAGCCCAGATACGCAGTATTTT. Translated, it gives CASSSSSSGSPDTQYF.